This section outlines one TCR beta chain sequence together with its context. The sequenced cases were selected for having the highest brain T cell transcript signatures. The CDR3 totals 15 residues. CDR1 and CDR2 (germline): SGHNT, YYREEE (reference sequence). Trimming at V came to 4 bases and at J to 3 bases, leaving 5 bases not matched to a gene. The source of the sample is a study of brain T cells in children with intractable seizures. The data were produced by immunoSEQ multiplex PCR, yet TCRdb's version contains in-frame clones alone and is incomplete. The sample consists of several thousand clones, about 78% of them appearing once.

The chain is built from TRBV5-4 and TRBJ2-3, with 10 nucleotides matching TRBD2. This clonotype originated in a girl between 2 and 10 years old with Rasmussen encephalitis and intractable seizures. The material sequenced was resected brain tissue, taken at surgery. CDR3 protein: CASSGALAGTDTQYF. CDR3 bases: TGTGCCAGCAGCGGCGCACTAGCGGGGACAGATACGCAGTATTTT.